Presented here are 15 T cell receptor beta chains from one specimen sequenced in a study of blood T cells in healthy people across ages (dated by TCRdb to between 2015 and 2017). The receptor library was made with 5' RACE. The sequencing machine was an Illumina HiSeq 2500. A second PCR of roughly 7 to 12 cycles was run with a J-beta primer mix and a sample-barcoded 5' primer. The public reads were quality trimmed at Q25 with fastp and then assembled into clones with MiXCR by TCRdb, keeping productive beta chains. Rows are combined by CDR3 protein, so each entry shows the most common genes and DNA. In this sample the table shows some 1.5 million distinct CDR3 sequences, 28% of which occur a single time. The ten most abundant clones make up less than 9.5% of the sample. Sequenced sample: blood. Receptors were obtained from a woman aged 25-40 years in good health.

The V call is TRBV20-1, the J call TRBJ2-7, with unresolved D. There are 12 residues in the CDR3. V was trimmed by 3 bases and J by 0 bases, leaving 6 bases between them. Germline loops: CDR1 DFQATT, CDR2 SNEGSKA (reference sequence). The chain's CDR3 is CSASMSSYEQYF. CDR3 DNA sequence: TGCAGTGCTAGTATGAGCTCCTACGAGCAGTACTTC.

The chain links TRBV7-2 to TRBJ2-5, with D hard to call. Germline V gives CDR1 SGHTA, CDR2 FQGNSA. CDR3 length: 13 residues. Trimming left V 3 bases short and J 5 bases short, with 10 bases between. CDR3: CASSLERWETQYF. CDR3 nucleotides: TGTGCCAGCAGCTTGGAGAGGTGGGAGACCCAGTACTTC.

This clonotype was picked up a small number of times. This chain joins TRBV5-1 and TRBJ2-1, with 11 bases that match TRBD2. Germline CDR1 reads SGHRS; CDR2 reads YFSETQ. This CDR3 has 21 amino acids. Germline trimming cut 8 bases from V and 3 bases from J; bases unmatched to any gene: 25. CDR3 nucleotide sequence: TGCGCCAGTGGCCTACAGGGGCTGTTTAGCGGGAGGGCCTATCGCTACAATGAGCAGTTCTTC. Encoded protein: CASGLQGLFSGRAYRYNEQFF.

This clonotype came up a few times. The rearrangement joins TRBV9 to TRBJ2-2, with D maybe TRBD1 (6 bases). The CDR3 covers 15 residues. CDR1 SGDLS and CDR2 YYNGEE come from the germline V gene. Trimming left V 2 bases short and J 1 base short, with 9 bases between. CDR3 sequence (DNA): TGTGCCAGCAGCGTCGGGACACAGAACACCGGGGAGCTGTTTTTT. Encoded protein: CASSVGTQNTGELFF.

The V gene is TRBV7-2, the J gene TRBJ2-7; TRBD1 might be the D (7 bases). Germline lookup yields CDR1 SGHTA and CDR2 FQGNSA. V lost 5 bases to trimming and J lost 3 bases, with 17 bases between them. The length of the CDR3 is 15 residues. CDR3 coding DNA: TGTGCCAGCAGCCGCGGGACAGACAACTACTACGAGCAGTACTTC. Its translation is CASSRGTDNYYEQYF.

This clonotype was seen only a few times. A much larger clone lies a single base off, so this may be a read error. The chain employs TRBV7-9 and TRBJ1-5, with a weak D call TRBD1 (5 bases). The CDR3 contains 13 residues. CDR1 is SEHNR and CDR2 is FQNEAQ in the germline V gene (reference sequence). The CDR3 bases are TGTGCCAGCAGCTGGACGGACAATCAGTCCCAGCATTTT. Its protein is CASSWTDNQSQHF.

The V call is TRBV18, the J call TRBJ2-7; 11 bases match TRBD2. V lost 2 bases, J lost 0 bases, and 6 bases stayed unmatched. Looked up from germline, CDR1 is KGHSH and CDR2 is LQKENI. CDR3 length equals 17 residues. CDR3 amino acids: CASSPASGGSSSYEQYF. The CDR3 DNA reads TGTGCCAGCTCACCAGCTAGCGGGGGGTCTAGCTCCTACGAGCAGTACTTC.

The V call is TRBV20-1, the J call TRBJ2-1; 11 bases align to TRBD2. Germline CDR1 is DFQATT and CDR2 is SNEGSKA (reference sequence). CDR3 size: 17 residues. Trimming at V came to 6 bases and at J to 1 base, leaving 11 bases not matched to a gene. CDR3 nucleotides: TGCAGTGCCCCGAGTCCTAGCGGGGGGAAGTCCTACAATGAGCAGTTCTTC. Translating gives CSAPSPSGGKSYNEQFF.

This clonotype was observed at least ten times. The chain couples TRBV7-2 to TRBJ2-5; D might be TRBD2 (5 bases). The V gene's germline CDR1 is SGHTA and CDR2 FQGNSA. The V and J ends lost 5 bases and 5 bases respectively, with 18 bases between them. The CDR3 length is 15 residues. CDR3 in amino acids: CASSLTRRVKETQYF. CDR3 DNA: TGTGCCAGCAGCCTTACTAGAAGGGTAAAGGAGACCCAGTACTTC.

This clonotype was recorded many times. This CDR3 is CASSGRGSYEQYF. CDR3 DNA sequence: TGCGCCAGCAGTGGGCGCGGCTCCTACGAGCAGTACTTC. The chain has TRBV5-1 and TRBJ2-7; D unclear. Looked up from germline, CDR1 is SGHRS and CDR2 is YFSETQ. The CDR3 has 13 amino acids. V was trimmed by 5 bases and J by 0 bases, leaving 9 bases between them.

This clonotype showed up just a few times. The gene calls are TRBV24-1 and TRBJ2-1, with 8 bases aligning to TRBD2. Trimming removed 4 bases from V and 6 bases from J; junction bases left unmatched: 1. This CDR3 has 13 amino acids. The germline V gene has CDR1 KGHDR and CDR2 SFDVKD. CDR3 region: CATSEGLANEQFF. In DNA form, the CDR3 reads TGTGCCACCAGTGAAGGACTAGCCAATGAGCAGTTCTTC.

This clonotype was counted only a few times. This chain links TRBV12-3 or TRBV12-4 with TRBJ2-1, with D hard to call. The V and J ends lost 5 bases and 8 bases respectively, with 4 bases between them. The CDR3 is made up of 10 amino acids. The CDR3, as DNA: TGTGCCAGCAGTGGCTATGAGCAGTTCTTC. Amino acid sequence: CASSGYEQFF.

The chain joins TRBV6-2 or TRBV6-3 to TRBJ1-2; 11 bases fit TRBD1. In germline, CDR1 is MNHEY, CDR2 SVGEGT. The CDR3 runs to 15 residues. V was pared by 7 bases and J by 4 bases, with 8 bases of the junction left unmatched. Written as DNA, the CDR3 is TGTGCCAGCACAGGACAGGGGGCATCGGGCTATGGCTACACCTTC. Encoded protein: CASTGQGASGYGYTF.

This clonotype has more than one count but fewer than ten. J is TRBJ2-3 and V is TRBV12-5, with 9 bases lining up with TRBD1. The length of the CDR3 is 15 residues. CDR1 is LGHNT, CDR2 FRNRAP, per germline. The J segment lost 4 bases and the V segment lost 7 bases, leaving 9 bases of the junction unmatched. CDR3 bases: TGTGCTAGTGCCCCTGGGGGACAGGGCCCAGATACGCAGTATTTT. Translated: CASAPGGQGPDTQYF.

This clonotype was observed a few times. CDR3 DNA sequence: TGTGCCAGTAATGTGGGGCTCTCTGGGGCCAACGTCCTGACTTTC. The encoded protein is CASNVGLSGANVLTF. The rearrangement links TRBV19 to TRBJ2-6, with D perhaps TRBD1 (5 bases). This CDR3 comprises 15 residues. Trimming took 7 bases from V and 0 from J, leaving 10 bases between them. Germline V CDR1 and CDR2: LNHDA, SQIVND (reference sequence).